Listed below are T cell receptor beta chains from one sample, sequenced in a study of OX40 agonist ivuxolimab in advanced cancers. The protocol was immunoSEQ multiplex PCR, while the TCRdb copy is restricted to in-frame clones and leaves out a portion. This repertoire shows roughly 33,000 clones, about four fifths found once; its top ten account for about a fifth. Sequenced here: CD4+ or CD8+ T cells sorted from blood, sampled in a trial of the OX40 agonist ivuxolimab. The receptors originated from an adult with an advanced solid tumor such as melanoma, head and neck, liver or kidney cancer. The CDR3 runs from the conserved cysteine through the conserved F or W. A D gene is named only where the DNA matches it firmly. Some rows mark clone size as missing; the rest say once, few, many or name a class of expanded clone.

>TRBJ2-3|few|TRBD2|TRBV4-1
CASSAGASGLTDTQYF
TGCGCCAGCAGCGCAGGGGCTAGCGGGCTCACAGATACGCAGTATTTT
>TRBJ2-7|.|TRBD1|TRBV6-1
CASSNRGTYEQYF
TGTGCCAGCAGCAACAGGGGAACCTACGAGCAGTACTTC
>TRBJ1-6|.|.|TRBV30
CAWSVRGSNSPLHF
TGTGCCTGGAGTGTCCGCGGCTCCAATTCACCCCTCCACTTT
>TRBJ2-7|.|.|TRBV5-1
CASSQWGAGEQYF
TGCGCCAGCAGCCAATGGGGGGCTGGCGAGCAGTACTTC
>TRBJ2-2|few|TRBD1|TRBV19
CASSIGTGGYGELFF
TGTGCCAGTAGTATCGGGACAGGGGGTTACGGGGAGCTGTTTTTT
>TRBJ2-1|.|.|TRBV2
CASWDNYNEQFF
TGTGCCAGCTGGGACAACTACAATGAGCAGTTCTTC
>TRBJ2-4|.|.|TRBV5-6
CASSLERQLNIQYF
TGTGCCAGCAGCTTGGAACGACAGCTAAACATTCAGTACTTC
>TRBJ1-1|.|.|TRBV5-1
CASSLRGLGAEAFF
TGCGCCAGCAGCTTAAGGGGCTTAGGGGCTGAAGCTTTCTTT
>TRBJ1-4|.|.|TRBV15
CATGSTNEKLFF
TGTGCCACCGGCTCAACTAATGAAAAACTGTTTTTT
>TRBJ2-5|.|.|TRBV2
CASSGQQETQYF
TGTGCCAGCAGCGGGCAGCAAGAGACCCAGTACTTC
>TRBJ2-3|.|TRBD2|TRBV6-1
CASTGSGAGTDTQYF
TGTGCCAGCACAGGTAGCGGGGCAGGCACAGATACGCAGTATTTT
>TRBJ2-5|.|.|TRBV19
CASSIGGETQYF
TGTGCCAGTAGTATAGGGGGTGAGACCCAGTACTTC
>TRBJ1-1|.|.|TRBV6-5
CASSYSKGKNTEAFF
TGTGCCAGCAGTTACTCGAAGGGAAAGAACACTGAAGCTTTCTTT
>TRBJ1-2|.|TRBD1|TRBV7-8
CASSRRDSYYKGYTF
TGTGCCAGCAGCAGGCGGGACAGCTATTACAAGGGCTACACCTTC
>TRBJ1-5|.|.|TRBV21-1
CASSKITQGRNQPQHF
TGTGCCAGCAGCAAAATAACCCAGGGTCGAAATCAGCCCCAGCATTTT
>TRBJ2-1|.|TRBD2|TRBV2
CASSVLADNEQFF
TGTGCCAGCAGTGTGCTAGCGGACAATGAGCAGTTCTTC
>TRBJ2-7|few|.|TRBV14
CASSPRQGLNEQYF
TGTGCCAGCAGCCCCCGACAGGGACTCAACGAGCAGTACTTC
>TRBJ1-2|.|.|TRBV9
CASSGRGGYTF
TGTGCCAGCAGCGGGAGGGGTGGCTACACCTTC
>TRBJ1-5|.|TRBD1|TRBV6-1
CASRTGGNQPQHF
TGTGCCAGCAGGACAGGGGGGAATCAGCCCCAGCATTTT
>TRBJ2-5|few|.|TRBV27
CASSLYRGAGETQYF
TGTGCCAGCAGTTTATATCGGGGGGCAGGGGAGACCCAGTACTTC
>TRBJ1-1|.|.|TRBV29-1
CSVHPRTANTEAFF
TGCAGCGTCCACCCCAGGACGGCGAACACTGAAGCTTTCTTT
>TRBJ1-3|few|TRBD1|TRBV18
CASSPEGTGTSGNTIYF
TGTGCCAGCTCACCAGAAGGGACAGGAACCTCTGGAAACACCATATATTTT
>TRBJ2-7|.|TRBD2|TRBV19
CASSNSWASGSYEQYF
TGTGCCAGTTCAAACTCGTGGGCTAGCGGGTCCTACGAGCAGTACTTC
>TRBJ1-5|.|.|TRBV9
CASSVEGASNQPQHF
TGTGCCAGCAGCGTAGAAGGGGCGAGCAATCAGCCCCAGCATTTT
>TRBJ1-5|.|.|TRBV18
CASSPQAGESSNQPQHF
TGTGCCAGCTCACCACAGGCAGGGGAGAGTAGCAATCAGCCCCAGCATTTT
>TRBJ1-1|.|TRBD1|TRBV18
CASSRGQDHTEAFF
TGTGCCAGCTCACGTGGACAGGACCACACTGAAGCTTTCTTT
>TRBJ1-1|.|.|TRBV12-5
CASGLSTGGTEAFF
TGTGCTAGTGGTTTGAGCACGGGGGGAACTGAAGCTTTCTTT
>TRBJ1-2|.|TRBD1|TRBV6-5
CASRGGQNYGYTF
TGTGCCAGCAGGGGGGGACAGAACTATGGCTACACCTTC
>TRBJ2-3|.|.|TRBV13
CASSYTGRITDTQYF
TGTGCCAGCAGCTACACCGGACGGATCACAGATACGCAGTATTTT
>TRBJ2-5|once|TRBD2|TRBV9
CASSGTSGGYQETQYF
TGTGCCAGCAGCGGGACTAGCGGGGGGTACCAAGAGACCCAGTACTTC
>TRBJ1-1|.|TRBD1|TRBV5-1
CASTRTGGSSEAFF
TGCGCCAGCACCCGGACAGGGGGCTCTTCTGAAGCTTTCTTT
>TRBJ2-7|medium-sized|.|TRBV5-1
CASSFTETSYEQYF
TGCGCCAGCAGCTTCACAGAAACCTCCTACGAGCAGTACTTC
>TRBJ2-4|.|.|TRBV19
CASSAHRGRSGGAKNIQYF
TGTGCCAGTAGTGCCCACAGGGGGCGAAGCGGGGGGGCCAAAAACATTCAGTACTTC
>TRBJ1-1|once|.|TRBV10-1
CASMKGWNTEAFF
TGCGCCAGCATGAAGGGTTGGAACACTGAAGCTTTCTTT
>TRBJ1-1|.|.|TRBV5-1
CASSLAGTINTEAFF
TGCGCCAGCAGCTTGGCCGGGACAATAAACACTGAAGCTTTCTTT
>TRBJ1-2|once|TRBD1|TRBV6-5
CASSYRDRAGYTF
TGTGCCAGCAGCTACCGGGACAGGGCTGGCTACACCTTC
>TRBJ2-7|.|TRBD1|TRBV7-9
CASSAGQGGSYEQYF
TGTGCCAGCAGCGCGGGACAGGGGGGCTCCTACGAGCAGTACTTC
>TRBJ2-7|.|TRBD1|TRBV25-1
CASSAGTGGSYEQYF
TGTGCCAGCAGTGCAGGGACAGGGGGCTCCTACGAGCAGTACTTC
>TRBJ2-2|few|.|TRBV27
CASSLRGFGELFF
TGTGCCAGCAGTTTAAGGGGCTTCGGGGAGCTGTTTTTT
>TRBJ1-5|.|TRBD1|TRBV7-2
CASSSKTGDQPQHF
TGTGCCAGCAGCTCTAAGACAGGGGATCAGCCCCAGCATTTT
>TRBJ2-1|.|.|TRBV27
CASSLGGPSYNEQFF
TGTGCCAGCAGTTTAGGGGGGCCCTCCTACAATGAGCAGTTCTTC
>TRBJ2-5|.|.|TRBV5-5
CASSPSAGTQYF
TGTGCCAGCAGCCCGTCCGCCGGGACCCAGTACTTC
>TRBJ2-7|.|.|TRBV4-1
CASSLRLGTPRYEQYF
TGCGCCAGCAGCCTTAGACTCGGGACACCCCGCTACGAGCAGTACTTC
>TRBJ1-2|few|.|TRBV5-4
CASSSQWGNGYTF
TGTGCCAGCAGCTCCCAATGGGGTAATGGCTACACCTTC
>TRBJ2-5|.|TRBD1|TRBV11-2
CAVKYPHAGTGDSETQYF
TGTGCCGTAAAATATCCGCATGCCGGGACAGGGGATTCGGAGACCCAGTACTTC
>TRBJ2-2|.|TRBD2|TRBV7-2
CASSLTSGGGTGELFF
TGTGCCAGCAGCCTCACTAGCGGGGGTGGCACCGGGGAGCTGTTTTTT
>TRBJ2-3|few|TRBD1|TRBV29-1
CSVGDRGTDTQYF
TGCAGCGTTGGGGACAGGGGAACAGATACGCAGTATTTT
>TRBJ1-2|.|.|TRBV10-1
CASSGQPNYGYTF
TGCGCCAGCAGTGGACAGCCTAACTATGGCTACACCTTC
>TRBJ2-7|.|.|TRBV25-1
CASSESPGEQYF
TGTGCCAGCAGTGAATCCCCTGGCGAGCAGTACTTC
>TRBJ2-5|.|.|TRBV7-9
CASSLVGVETQYF
TGTGCCAGCAGCTTAGTGGGGGTCGAGACCCAGTACTTC
>TRBJ1-4|.|TRBD1|TRBV18
CASSRSPRQGEKLFF
TGTGCCAGCTCACGAAGTCCGAGACAGGGCGAAAAACTGTTTTTT
>TRBJ2-7|few|TRBD1|TRBV2
CASSQGQVREQYF
TGTGCCAGCAGTCAAGGACAGGTGCGGGAGCAGTACTTC
>TRBJ1-3|medium-sized|.|TRBV4-1
CASSQDVGIGNTIYF
TGCGCCAGCAGCCAAGATGTGGGGATTGGAAACACCATATATTTT
>TRBJ1-3|few|.|TRBV9
CASSVEEYSGNTIYF
TGTGCCAGCAGCGTAGAGGAGTACTCTGGAAACACCATATATTTT
>TRBJ1-3|once|TRBD1|TRBV10-3
CAISPGQLYSGNTIYF
TGTGCCATCAGTCCGGGACAGTTGTATTCAGGAAACACCATATATTTT
>TRBJ2-1|.|TRBD1|TRBV5-6
CASRRDRIYNEQFF
TGTGCCAGCAGACGGGACAGGATCTACAATGAGCAGTTCTTC
>TRBJ1-2|.|TRBD1|TRBV7-8
CASSEPGQGLSNYGYTF
TGTGCCAGCAGCGAACCGGGACAGGGGCTCTCTAACTATGGCTACACCTTC
>TRBJ1-4|.|TRBD1|TRBV30
CAWETGEVGKLFF
TGTGCCTGGGAGACAGGGGAGGTGGGAAAACTGTTTTTT
>TRBJ1-1|.|.|TRBV5-6
CASSRRTNTEAFF
TGTGCCAGCAGCCGGAGAACGAACACTGAAGCTTTCTTT